This TCR beta chain originates from a study of T cell repertoires and Cas9 in healthy adults. Study-wide findings and caveats: Reportedly, SpCas9-reactive effector T cell proliferation and function were mitigated by SpCas9-reactive Tregs in vitro.

This table comes from immunoSEQ multiplex PCR, and its TCRdb copy is limited to in-frame clones, with some not included. Here the sample spans tens of thousands of clones, roughly nine tenths being singletons. Germline V CDR1 and CDR2: MNHNS, SASEGT. V lost 3 bases and J lost 7; bases outside the gene matches: 10. The CDR3 has 15 amino acids. Points on this clone: Its specificity is not known.

Sequencing was carried out using CD4+ effector T cells (CD127+, CD25-, CD137-, CD154-) from PBMCs; culture status not recorded. This TCR was recovered from a human donor in good health. This chain uses TRBV6-1 with TRBJ1-2; 8 bases match TRBD1. Here the CDR3 reads CASSEGQGALGGYTF. CDR3 sequence (DNA): TGTGCCAGCAGTGAGGGGCAGGGGGCTCTCGGTGGCTACACCTTC.